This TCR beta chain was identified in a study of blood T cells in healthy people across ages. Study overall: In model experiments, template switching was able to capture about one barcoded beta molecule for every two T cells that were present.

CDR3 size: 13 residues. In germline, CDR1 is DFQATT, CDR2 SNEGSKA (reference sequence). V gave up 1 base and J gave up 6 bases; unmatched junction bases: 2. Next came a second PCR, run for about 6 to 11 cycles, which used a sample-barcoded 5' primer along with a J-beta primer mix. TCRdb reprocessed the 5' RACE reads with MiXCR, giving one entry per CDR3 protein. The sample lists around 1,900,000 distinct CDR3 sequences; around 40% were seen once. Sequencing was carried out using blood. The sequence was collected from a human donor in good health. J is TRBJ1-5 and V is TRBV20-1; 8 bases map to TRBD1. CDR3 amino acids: CSARGTGGQPQHF. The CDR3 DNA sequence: TGCAGTGCTAGAGGCACAGGGGGTCAGCCCCAGCATTTT.